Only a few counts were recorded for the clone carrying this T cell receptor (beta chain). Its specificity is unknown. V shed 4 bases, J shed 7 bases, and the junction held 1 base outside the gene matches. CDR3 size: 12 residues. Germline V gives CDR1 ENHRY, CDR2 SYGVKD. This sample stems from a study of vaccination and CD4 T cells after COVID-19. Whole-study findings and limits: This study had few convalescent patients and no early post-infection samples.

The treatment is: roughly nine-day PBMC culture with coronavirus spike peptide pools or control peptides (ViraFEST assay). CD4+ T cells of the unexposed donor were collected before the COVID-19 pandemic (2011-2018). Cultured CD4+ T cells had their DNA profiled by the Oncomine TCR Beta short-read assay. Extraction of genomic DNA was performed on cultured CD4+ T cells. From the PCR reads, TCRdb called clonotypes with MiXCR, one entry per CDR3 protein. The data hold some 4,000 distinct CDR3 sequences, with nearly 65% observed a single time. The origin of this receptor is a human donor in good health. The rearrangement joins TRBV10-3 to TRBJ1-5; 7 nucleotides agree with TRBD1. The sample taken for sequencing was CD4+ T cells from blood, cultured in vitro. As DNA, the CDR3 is TGTGCCATCAGTGGGACAGGCCAGCCCCAGCATTTT. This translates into CAISGTGQPQHF.